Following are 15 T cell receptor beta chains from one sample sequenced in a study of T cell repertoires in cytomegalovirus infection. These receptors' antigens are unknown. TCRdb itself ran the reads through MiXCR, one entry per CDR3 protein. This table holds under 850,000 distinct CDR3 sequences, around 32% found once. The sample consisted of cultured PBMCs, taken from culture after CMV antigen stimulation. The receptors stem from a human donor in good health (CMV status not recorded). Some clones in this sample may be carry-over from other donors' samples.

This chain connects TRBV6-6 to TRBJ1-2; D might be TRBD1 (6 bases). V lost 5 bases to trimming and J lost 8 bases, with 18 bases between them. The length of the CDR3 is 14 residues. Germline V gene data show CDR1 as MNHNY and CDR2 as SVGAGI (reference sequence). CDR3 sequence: CASSRGTLLYGYTF. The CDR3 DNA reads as TGTGCCAGCAGTCGTGGGACACTCCTTTACGGCTACACCTTC.

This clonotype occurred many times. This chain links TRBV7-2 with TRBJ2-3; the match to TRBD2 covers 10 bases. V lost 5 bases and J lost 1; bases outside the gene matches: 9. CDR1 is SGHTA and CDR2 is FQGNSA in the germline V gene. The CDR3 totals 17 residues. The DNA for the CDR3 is TGTGCCAGCAGCCCCTCCGGCAGCGGGAGGGGCACAGATACGCAGTATTTT. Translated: CASSPSGSGRGTDTQYF.

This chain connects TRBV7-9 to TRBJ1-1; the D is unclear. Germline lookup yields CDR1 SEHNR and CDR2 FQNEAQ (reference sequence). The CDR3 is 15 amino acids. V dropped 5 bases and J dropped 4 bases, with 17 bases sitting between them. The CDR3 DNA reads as TGTGCCAGCAGCCCCCACCCGGGGTTGAGCACTGAAGCTTTCTTT. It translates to CASSPHPGLSTEAFF. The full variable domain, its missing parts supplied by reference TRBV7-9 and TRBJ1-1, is DTGVSQNPRHKITKRGQNVTFRCDPISEHNRLYWYRQTLGQGPEFLTYFQNEAQLEKSRLLSDRFSAERPKGSFSTLEIQRTEQGDSAMYLCASSPHPGLSTEAFFGQGTRLTVV.

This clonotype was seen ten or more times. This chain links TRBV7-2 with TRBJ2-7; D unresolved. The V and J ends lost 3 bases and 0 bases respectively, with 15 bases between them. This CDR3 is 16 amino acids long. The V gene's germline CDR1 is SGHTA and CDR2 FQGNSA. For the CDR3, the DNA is TGTGCCAGCAGCTTCGGCGGAGCGCTTTTCTCCTACGAGCAGTACTTC. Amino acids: CASSFGGALFSYEQYF. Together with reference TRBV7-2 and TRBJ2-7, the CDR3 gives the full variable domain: GAGVSQSPSNKVTEKGKDVELRCDPISGHTALYWYRQSLGQGLEFLIYFQGNSAPDKSGLPSDRFSAERTGGSVSTLTIQRTQQEDSAVYLCASSFGGALFSYEQYFGPGTRLTVT.

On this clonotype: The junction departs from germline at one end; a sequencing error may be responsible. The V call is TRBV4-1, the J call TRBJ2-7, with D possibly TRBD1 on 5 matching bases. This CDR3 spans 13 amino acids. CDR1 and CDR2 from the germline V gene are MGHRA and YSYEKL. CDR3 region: CASWGSGSSEQYF. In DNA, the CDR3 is TGCGCCAGCTGGGGCAGTGGATCCTCCGAGCAGTACTTC.

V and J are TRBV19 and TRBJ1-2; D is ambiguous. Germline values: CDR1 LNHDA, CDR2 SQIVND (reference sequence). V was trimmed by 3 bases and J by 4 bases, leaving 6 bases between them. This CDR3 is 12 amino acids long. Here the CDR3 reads CASSISSYGYTF. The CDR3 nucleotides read TGTGCCAGTAGTATTAGCAGCTATGGCTACACCTTC.

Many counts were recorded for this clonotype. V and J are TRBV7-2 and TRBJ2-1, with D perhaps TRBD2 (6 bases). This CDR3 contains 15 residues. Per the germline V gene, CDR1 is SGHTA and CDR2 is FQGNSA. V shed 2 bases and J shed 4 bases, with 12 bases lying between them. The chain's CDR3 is CASSLSGAPYNEQFF. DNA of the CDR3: TGTGCCAGCAGCTTATCGGGAGCCCCATACAATGAGCAGTTCTTC. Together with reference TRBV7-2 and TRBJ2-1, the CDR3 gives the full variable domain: GAGVSQSPSNKVTEKGKDVELRCDPISGHTALYWYRQSLGQGLEFLIYFQGNSAPDKSGLPSDRFSAERTGGSVSTLTIQRTQQEDSAVYLCASSLSGAPYNEQFFGPGTRLTVL.

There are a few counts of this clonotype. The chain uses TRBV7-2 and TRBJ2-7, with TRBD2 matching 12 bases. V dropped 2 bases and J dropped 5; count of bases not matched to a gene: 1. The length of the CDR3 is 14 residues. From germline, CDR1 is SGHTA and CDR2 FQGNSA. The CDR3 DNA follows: TGTGCCAGCAGCTTAAGACTAGCGGGAGACGAGCAGTACTTC. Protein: CASSLRLAGDEQYF. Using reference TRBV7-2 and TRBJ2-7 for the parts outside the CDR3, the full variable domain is GAGVSQSPSNKVTEKGKDVELRCDPISGHTALYWYRQSLGQGLEFLIYFQGNSAPDKSGLPSDRFSAERTGGSVSTLTIQRTQQEDSAVYLCASSLRLAGDEQYFGPGTRLTVT.

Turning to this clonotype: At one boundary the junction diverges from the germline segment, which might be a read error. CDR3 residues: CPSSANDRDGGEKLFF. CDR3 DNA sequence: TGTCCCAGCAGCGCCAACGACAGGGACGGGGGTGAAAAACTGTTTTTT. The chain uses TRBV7-9 and TRBJ1-4; 7 positions match TRBD1. Looked up from germline, CDR1 is SEHNR and CDR2 is FQNEAQ (reference sequence). The CDR3 has 16 residues.

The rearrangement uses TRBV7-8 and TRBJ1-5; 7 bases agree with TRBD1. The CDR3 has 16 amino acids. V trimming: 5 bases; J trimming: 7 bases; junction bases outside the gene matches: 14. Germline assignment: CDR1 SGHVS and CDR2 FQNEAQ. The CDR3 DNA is TGTGCCAGCAGCCCAAGACAGGGCGCGGGAAAGCAGCCCCAGCATTTT. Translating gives CASSPRQGAGKQPQHF.

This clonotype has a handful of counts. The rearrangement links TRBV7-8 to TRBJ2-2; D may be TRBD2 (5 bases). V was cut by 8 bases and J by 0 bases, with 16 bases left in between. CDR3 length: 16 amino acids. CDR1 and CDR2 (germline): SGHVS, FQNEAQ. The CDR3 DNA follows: TGTGCCAGCCTTAGATCGGGATGGGCGAACACCGGGGAGCTGTTTTTT. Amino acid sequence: CASLRSGWANTGELFF.

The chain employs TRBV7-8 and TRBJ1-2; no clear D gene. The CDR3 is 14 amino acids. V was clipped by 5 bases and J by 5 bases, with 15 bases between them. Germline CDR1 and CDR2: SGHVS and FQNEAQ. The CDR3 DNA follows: TGTGCCAGCAGCACGGACCGACGTTCATATGGCTACACCTTC. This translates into CASSTDRRSYGYTF.

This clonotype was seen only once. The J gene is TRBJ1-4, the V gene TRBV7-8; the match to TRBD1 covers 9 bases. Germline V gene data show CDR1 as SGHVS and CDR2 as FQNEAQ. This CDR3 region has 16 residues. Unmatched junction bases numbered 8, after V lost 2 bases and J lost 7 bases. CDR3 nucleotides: TGTGCCAGCAGCTTAACCACAGGGGGCAGGGGTGAAAAACTGTTTTTT. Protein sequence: CASSLTTGGRGEKLFF.

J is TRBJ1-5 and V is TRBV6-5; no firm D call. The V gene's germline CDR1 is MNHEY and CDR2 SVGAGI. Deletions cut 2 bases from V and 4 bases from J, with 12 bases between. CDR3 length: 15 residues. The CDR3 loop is CASSYASPSNQPQHF. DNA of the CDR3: TGTGCCAGCAGTTACGCATCTCCAAGTAATCAGCCCCAGCATTTT.

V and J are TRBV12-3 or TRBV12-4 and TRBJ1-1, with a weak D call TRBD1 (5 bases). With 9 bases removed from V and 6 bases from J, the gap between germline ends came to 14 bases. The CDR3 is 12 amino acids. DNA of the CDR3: TGTGCCAGTCAAATCGGGGCGGCTGAAGCTTTCTTT. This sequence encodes CASQIGAAEAFF.